The table lists the clone carrying this TCR beta chain with a few counts. The antigen remains unidentified. TCRdb passed the reads through MiXCR, listing each CDR3 protein once. The table includes 450,000 to 550,000 distinct CDR3 sequences, about 44% detected once. The germline V gene has CDR1 SGHVS and CDR2 FNYEAQ. The V gene lost 5 bases and the J gene lost 5 bases, with 15 bases spanning the gap. This CDR3 contains 14 residues. The sample belongs to a study of T cell repertoires in cytomegalovirus infection. Study as a whole: Recently identified HLA-C-restricted CMV epitopes were used, and well-studied HLA-B-restricted CMV epitopes were used as well. Signatures in public TCR beta sequences pointed to both CMV infection and matching HLA type. Points from the study as a whole: Public TCR beta family frequency separated CMV-and-HLA carriers, including in an independent cohort. Dominating the ex vivo response were HLA-C-restricted CMV-specific TCR beta clonotypes.

The chain links TRBV7-6 to TRBJ1-2, with D possibly matching TRBD1 (5 bases). The material sequenced was cultured PBMCs, taken from culture after CMV antigen stimulation. This clonotype was sampled from a human donor in good health (CMV status not recorded). Some clones in this sample may be carry-over from other donors' samples. The CDR3 DNA follows: TGTGCCAGCAGCGCCCAAGGGGAGGGATATGGCTACACCTTC. Residues: CASSAQGEGYGYTF.